The 22 T cell receptor beta chains below were found in one sample sequenced in a study of T cells in Graves' hyperthyroidism and ophthalmopathy. RNA transcripts served as the template for amplifying TCR beta CDR3 regions. Primed by the HTBI set, a first-round RT-PCR was run on the TCR CDR3. TCRdb ran MiXCR on the multiplex PCR reads and lists one entry per CDR3 protein. The data contain roughly 200,000 distinct CDR3 sequences, about a sixth of them singletons. Sequencing used blood. The source of these receptors is a woman between 45 and 60 years old with Graves' hyperthyroidism.

Many counts were recorded for this clonotype. The CDR3 region is CASGSGALRRQYF. CDR3 DNA sequence: TGTGCTAGTGGTTCCGGGGCCCTACGAAGGCAGTACTTC. This rearrangement joins TRBV12-5 to TRBJ2-7; D may correspond to TRBD1 or TRBD2 (5 bases each). V shed 4 bases and J shed 9 bases, with 16 bases lying between them. Per germline, CDR1 LGHNT and CDR2 FRNRAP. The CDR3 runs to 13 residues.

This clonotype has only a few counts. This chain connects TRBV12-3 or TRBV12-4 to TRBJ2-3; a weak D match, TRBD2 (5 bases). The CDR3 spans 18 residues. The V end lost 3 bases, the J end lost 2 bases, and 21 bases lay between the germline ends. CDR3 residues: CASSFPSQKPRVTDTQYF. For the CDR3, the DNA is TGTGCCAGCAGTTTCCCCTCCCAGAAACCGCGGGTCACAGATACGCAGTATTTT.

This clonotype was observed many times. The V and J genes are TRBV7-3 and TRBJ2-1; a weak D match, TRBD2 (6 bases). The CDR3 runs to 14 residues. Looked up from germline, CDR1 is SGHTA and CDR2 is FQGTGA. The V end was cut by 3 bases, the J end by 10 bases, with 16 bases between. CDR3: CASSLSSGGVEQFF. CDR3 nucleotides: TGTGCCAGCAGCTTGTCGTCCGGGGGAGTGGAGCAGTTCTTC.

This clonotype was picked up many times. This sequence joins TRBV7-9 and TRBJ2-1; possibly TRBD2 for D (5 bases). This CDR3 has 12 residues. Between the trimmed V and J ends, which lost 5 bases and 8 bases, there was a span of 10 bases. The germline gives CDR1 SEHNR, CDR2 FQNEAQ (reference sequence). CDR3: CASSHGVYEQFF. The CDR3 DNA reads TGTGCCAGCAGCCACGGGGTCTATGAGCAGTTCTTC.

There are a few counts of this clonotype. The gene calls are TRBV9 and TRBJ1-2; 9 bases are shared with TRBD1. Germline V CDR1 and CDR2: SGDLS, YYNGEE. The CDR3 has 16 amino acids. The V segment lost 4 bases and the J segment 7 bases; nucleotides outside the gene matches: 14. CDR3 DNA: TGTGCCAGCAGCCCCAATTCCCCCGGGACAGGGTCTGGCTACACCTTC. Its protein is CASSPNSPGTGSGYTF. The entire variable domain, with the rest obtained from reference TRBV9 and TRBJ1-2, is as follows: DSGVTQTPKHLITATGQRVTLRCSPRSGDLSVYWYQQSLDQGLQFLIQYYNGEERAKGNILERFSAQQFPDLHSELNLSSLELGDSALYFCASSPNSPGTGSGYTFGSGTRLTVV.

This clonotype came up a few times. The chain recombines TRBV3-1 with TRBJ1-5, with D unclear. Trimming took off 3 bases at V and 0 bases at J, with 3 bases between the two ends. CDR1 is LGHDT, CDR2 YNNKEL, per germline (reference sequence). The CDR3 sequence is 13 residues long. CDR3 amino acids: CASSQYSNQPQHF. The CDR3 nucleotides are TGTGCCAGCAGCCAGTATAGCAATCAGCCCCAGCATTTT.

This clonotype was counted many times. The CDR3 sequence is CASSQDGSRYNEQFF. In DNA, the CDR3 is TGTGCCAGCAGCCAAGATGGATCGCGGTACAATGAGCAGTTCTTC. The chain is built from TRBV4-2 and TRBJ2-1, with D uncertain. V lost 0 bases and J 4 bases, leaving 10 bases between the germline ends. This CDR3 contains 15 residues. Germline V lookup: CDR1 LGHNA, CDR2 YNFKEQ.

This clonotype has at least ten counts. The rearrangement uses TRBV20-1 and TRBJ2-3; 10 nucleotides align to TRBD2. J lost 1 base, V lost 5 bases, and 3 bases had no gene match. The length of the CDR3 is 14 residues. The V gene's germline CDR1 is DFQATT and CDR2 SNEGSKA (reference sequence). As DNA, the CDR3 is TGCAGTGCTCTAGCGGGAGCTGGCACAGATACGCAGTATTTT. It encodes CSALAGAGTDTQYF.

The rearrangement links TRBV11-2 to TRBJ1-5; maybe TRBD1 (5 bases). The V end was cut by 1 base, the J end by 4 bases, with 11 bases between. The CDR3 spans 15 residues. Germline assignment: CDR1 SGHAT and CDR2 FQNNGV. This CDR3 is CASSLAGANNQPQHF. The CDR3 region has the DNA TGTGCCAGCAGCTTAGCCGGGGCAAATAATCAGCCCCAGCATTTT.

This clonotype was counted many times. The V call is TRBV15, the J call TRBJ2-1; D not certain. Germline V gene sequence: CDR1 LNHNV, CDR2 YYDKDF (reference sequence). This CDR3 is built from 11 residues. V was shortened by 2 bases and J by 9 bases, with 5 bases between the two germline ends. CDR3: CATSRTVEQFF. Written as DNA, the CDR3 is TGTGCCACCAGCAGAACGGTTGAGCAGTTCTTC.

The chain combines TRBV7-6 with TRBJ1-2; D might be TRBD1 (5 bases). The CDR3 sequence is 17 residues long. V lost 1 base and J 1 base, leaving 16 bases between the germline ends. CDR1 SGHVS and CDR2 FNYEAQ come from the germline V gene. The CDR3 loop reads CASSLDPTELFNYGYTF. The CDR3 DNA sequence: TGTGCCAGCAGCTTAGACCCGACAGAGCTCTTTAACTATGGCTACACCTTC.

This chain connects TRBV19 to TRBJ2-1, with 10 bases aligning to TRBD2. CDR3 length equals 16 residues. With 4 bases clipped from V and 6 bases from J, the junction kept 9 bases outside the gene matches. The V gene's germline CDR1 is LNHDA and CDR2 SQIVND (reference sequence). The CDR3 region is CASSKGLAPSGNEQFF. The CDR3, as DNA: TGTGCCAGTAGTAAGGGACTAGCGCCGTCTGGCAATGAGCAGTTCTTC. The whole variable domain, filled in from reference TRBV19 and TRBJ2-1, reads DGGITQSPKYLFRKEGQNVTLSCEQNLNHDAMYWYRQDPGQGLRLIYYSQIVNDFQKGDIAEGYSVSREKKESFPLTVTSAQKNPTAFYLCASSKGLAPSGNEQFFGPGTRLTVL.

At least ten counts were recorded for this clonotype. This sequence joins TRBV28 and TRBJ2-7; D call uncertain. The V gene's germline CDR1 is MDHEN and CDR2 SYDVKM. Trimming cost V 5 bases and J 1 base, with 12 bases left between them. This CDR3 spans 14 amino acids. The CDR3 region is CASSIPTSSYEQYF. The CDR3 DNA is TGTGCCAGCAGTATACCGACAAGTTCCTACGAGCAGTACTTC.

This chain links TRBV28 with TRBJ2-4; the match to TRBD2 covers 15 bases. J gave up 3 bases and V 5 bases, and 8 bases lay outside the gene matches. Germline-derived CDR1 and CDR2 are MDHEN and SYDVKM. The CDR3 totals 18 residues. This chain's CDR3 is CASSGGLAGGGGKNIQYF. CDR3 bases: TGTGCCAGCAGTGGGGGACTAGCGGGAGGAGGGGGCAAAAACATTCAGTACTTC.

The rearrangement links TRBV12-3 or TRBV12-4 to TRBJ2-5, with D possibly TRBD2 on 5 matching bases. The CDR3 sequence is 15 residues long. With 6 bases removed from V and 1 base from J, the gap between germline ends came to 15 bases. CDR3 coding DNA: TGTGCCAGCAGGCACGGAGGACCTCTCCAAGAGACCCAGTACTTC. Translated: CASRHGGPLQETQYF.

The chain is built from TRBV29-1 and TRBJ2-7, with D tentatively TRBD2 (5 bases). The CDR3 covers 14 residues. The germline V gene encodes CDR1 SQVTM and CDR2 ANQGSEA. Deletions cut 6 bases from V and 2 bases from J, with 17 bases between. The CDR3 bases are TGCAGCGTGAGCACCAGCGGCAACCCCTACGAGCAGTACTTC. This sequence encodes CSVSTSGNPYEQYF.

This clonotype was seen repeatedly, ten times or more. The chain joins TRBV20-1 to TRBJ2-3, with D perhaps being TRBD1 or TRBD2 (6 bases each). The V gene's germline CDR1 is DFQATT and CDR2 SNEGSKA (reference sequence). With 3 bases removed from V and 3 bases from J, the gap between germline ends came to 13 bases. The CDR3 runs to 14 residues. The chain's CDR3 is CSASGGGITDTQYF. As DNA, the CDR3 is TGCAGTGCTAGTGGAGGGGGAATAACAGATACGCAGTATTTT.

This clonotype was seen more than once but under ten times. This chain connects TRBV5-1 to TRBJ2-3, with 7 nucleotides matching TRBD2. The CDR3 runs to 15 residues. V was pared by 4 bases and J by 1 base, with 6 bases of the junction left unmatched. In germline, CDR1 is SGHRS, CDR2 YFSETQ. The CDR3 spells CASSPGGIGTDTQYF. In nucleotides, the CDR3 is TGCGCCAGCAGCCCGGGGGGAATCGGCACAGATACGCAGTATTTT.

Concerning this clonotype: This CDR3 fails to terminate in the conserved phenylalanine or tryptophan, so it likely reflects a read error. The J gene is TRBJ2-3, the V gene TRBV6-4; D is unresolved. V was clipped by 8 bases and J by 0 bases, with 12 bases between them. The CDR3 extends over 14 amino acids. Per the germline V gene, CDR1 is MRHNA and CDR2 is SNTAGT. The CDR3 loop reads CASQDAGSTDTQYY. The CDR3 DNA sequence: TGTGCCAGCCAAGATGCTGGGAGCACAGATACGCAGTATTAT.

V usage is TRBV5-1 and J usage is TRBJ1-1; 9 positions agree with TRBD1. The CDR3 has 15 amino acids. After removal of 7 bases from V and 0 bases from J, the junction contained 7 bases not matched to a gene. Germline V gives CDR1 SGHRS, CDR2 YFSETQ. The CDR3 spells CASSRQGDVNTEAFF. DNA of the CDR3: TGCGCCAGCTCAAGACAGGGGGACGTGAACACTGAAGCTTTCTTT.

This clonotype was observed many times. The chain joins TRBV3-1 to TRBJ1-2, with D tentatively TRBD1 (6 bases). The V gene's germline CDR1 is LGHDT and CDR2 YNNKEL (reference sequence). V lost 0 bases, J lost 8 bases, and 22 bases lay in between. The CDR3 has 17 residues. The CDR3 sequence is CASSQDPDLRGLGGYTF. The CDR3 DNA is TGTGCCAGCAGCCAAGACCCCGACCTCAGGGGATTGGGCGGCTACACCTTC.

The chain recombines TRBV20-1 with TRBJ2-4, with D hard to call. The CDR3 totals 14 residues. The germline V gene encodes CDR1 DFQATT and CDR2 SNEGSKA (reference sequence). V shed 6 bases and J shed 8 bases, with 20 bases lying between them. The CDR3, as DNA: TGCAGTGCCCCTCCGATGTCCGGTTGGGACATTCAGTACTTC. This gives the protein CSAPPMSGWDIQYF.